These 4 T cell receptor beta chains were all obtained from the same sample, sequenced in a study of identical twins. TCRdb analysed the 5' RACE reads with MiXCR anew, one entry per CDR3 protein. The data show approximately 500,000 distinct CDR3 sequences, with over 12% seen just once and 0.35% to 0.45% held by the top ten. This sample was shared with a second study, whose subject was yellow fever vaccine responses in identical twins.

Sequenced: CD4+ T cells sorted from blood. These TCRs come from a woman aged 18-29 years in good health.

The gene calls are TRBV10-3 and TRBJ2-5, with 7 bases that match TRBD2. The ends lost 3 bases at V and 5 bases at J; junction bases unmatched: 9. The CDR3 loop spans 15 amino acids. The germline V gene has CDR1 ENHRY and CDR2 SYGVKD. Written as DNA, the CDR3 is TGTGCCATCAGTGATCCGGTGGGGGGAGGGGAGACCCAGTACTTC. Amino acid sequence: CAISDPVGGGETQYF.

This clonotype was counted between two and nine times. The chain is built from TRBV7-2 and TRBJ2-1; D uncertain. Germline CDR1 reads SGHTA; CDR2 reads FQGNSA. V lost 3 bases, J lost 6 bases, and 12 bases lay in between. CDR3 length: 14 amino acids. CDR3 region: CASSFRFTVNEQFF. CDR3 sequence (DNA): TGTGCCAGCAGCTTCCGATTTACCGTCAATGAGCAGTTCTTC.

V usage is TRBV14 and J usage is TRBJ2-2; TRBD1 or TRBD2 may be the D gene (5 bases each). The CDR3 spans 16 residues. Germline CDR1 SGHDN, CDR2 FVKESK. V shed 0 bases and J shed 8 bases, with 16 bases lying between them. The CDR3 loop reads CASSQDGSGTGGELFF. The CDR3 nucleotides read TGTGCCAGCAGCCAAGATGGTTCTGGGACCGGAGGGGAGCTGTTTTTT. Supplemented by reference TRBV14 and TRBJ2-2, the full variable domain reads EAGVTQFPSHSVIEKGQTVTLRCDPISGHDNLYWYRRVMGKEIKFLLHFVKESKQDESGMPNNRFLAERTGGTYSTLKVQPAELEDSGVYFCASSQDGSGTGGELFFGEGSRLTVL.

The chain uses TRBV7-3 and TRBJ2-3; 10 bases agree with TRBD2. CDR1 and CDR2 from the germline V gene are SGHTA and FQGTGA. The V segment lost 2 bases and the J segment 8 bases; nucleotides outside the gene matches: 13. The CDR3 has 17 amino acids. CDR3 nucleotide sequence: TGTGCCAGCAGCTTAGCCCCGGCTAGCGGGAGTGTTGCTACGCAGTATTTT. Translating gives CASSLAPASGSVATQYF. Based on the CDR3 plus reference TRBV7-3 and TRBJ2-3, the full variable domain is GAGVSQTPSNKVTEKGKYVELRCDPISGHTALYWYRQSLGQGPEFLIYFQGTGAADDSGLPNDRFFAVRPEGSVSTLKIQRTERGDSAVYLCASSLAPASGSVATQYFGPGTRLTVL.